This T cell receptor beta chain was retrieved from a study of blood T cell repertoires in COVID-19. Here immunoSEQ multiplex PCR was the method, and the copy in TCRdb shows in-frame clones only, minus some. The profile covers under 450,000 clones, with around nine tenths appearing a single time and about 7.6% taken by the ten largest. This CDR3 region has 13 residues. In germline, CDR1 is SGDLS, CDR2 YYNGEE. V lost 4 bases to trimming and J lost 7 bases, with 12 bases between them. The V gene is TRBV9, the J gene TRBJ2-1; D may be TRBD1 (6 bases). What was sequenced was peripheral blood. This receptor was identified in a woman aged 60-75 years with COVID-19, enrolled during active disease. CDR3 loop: CASSRLGANEQFF. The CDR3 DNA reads TGTGCCAGCAGCCGGCTGGGGGCTAATGAGCAGTTCTTC.